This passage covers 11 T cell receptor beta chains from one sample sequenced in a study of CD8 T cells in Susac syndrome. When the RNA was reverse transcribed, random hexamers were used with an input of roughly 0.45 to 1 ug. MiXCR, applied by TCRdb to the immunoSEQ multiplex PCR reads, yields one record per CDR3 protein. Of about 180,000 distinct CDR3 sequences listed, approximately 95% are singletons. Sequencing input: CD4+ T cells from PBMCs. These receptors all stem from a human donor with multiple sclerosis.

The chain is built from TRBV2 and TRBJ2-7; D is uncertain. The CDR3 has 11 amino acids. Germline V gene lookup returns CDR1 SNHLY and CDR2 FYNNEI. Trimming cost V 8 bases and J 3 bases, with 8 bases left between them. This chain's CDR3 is CASEKIYEQYF. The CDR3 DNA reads TGTGCCAGCGAGAAGATCTACGAGCAGTACTTC.

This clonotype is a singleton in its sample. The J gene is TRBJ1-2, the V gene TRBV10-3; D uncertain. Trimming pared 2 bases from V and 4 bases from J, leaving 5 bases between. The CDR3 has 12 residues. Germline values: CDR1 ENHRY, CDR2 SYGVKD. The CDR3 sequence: CAISEAFYGYTF. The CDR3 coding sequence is TGTGCCATCAGTGAGGCGTTCTATGGCTACACCTTC.

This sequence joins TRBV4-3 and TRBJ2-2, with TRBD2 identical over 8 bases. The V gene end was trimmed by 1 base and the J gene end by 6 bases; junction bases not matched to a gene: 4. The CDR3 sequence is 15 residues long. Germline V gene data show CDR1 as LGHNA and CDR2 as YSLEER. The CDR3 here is CASSQAGREAGELFF. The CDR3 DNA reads TGCGCCAGCAGCCAAGCCGGGAGGGAGGCCGGGGAGCTGTTTTTT.

DNA of the CDR3: TGTGCCAGCAGTGCGGACAGGAGATCCTACGAGCAGTACTTC. It encodes CASSADRRSYEQYF. V gene TRBV6-1 combines with J gene TRBJ2-7; TRBD1 agrees at 7 bases. Germline CDR1 reads MNHNS; CDR2 reads SASEGT. V dropped 4 bases and J dropped 1; count of bases not matched to a gene: 4. The CDR3 totals 14 residues.

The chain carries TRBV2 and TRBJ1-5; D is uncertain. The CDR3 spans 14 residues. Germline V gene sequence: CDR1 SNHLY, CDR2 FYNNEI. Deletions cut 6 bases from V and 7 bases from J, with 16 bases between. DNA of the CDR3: TGTGCCAGCAGGTTAGAGGGTTCCGGGCAGCCCCAGCATTTT. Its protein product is CASRLEGSGQPQHF.

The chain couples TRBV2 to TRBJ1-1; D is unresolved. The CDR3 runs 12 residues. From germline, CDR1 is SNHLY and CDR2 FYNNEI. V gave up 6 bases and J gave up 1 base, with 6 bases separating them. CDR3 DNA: TGTGCCAGCAGCGTGGCGAACACTGAAGCTTTCTTT. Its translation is CASSVANTEAFF.

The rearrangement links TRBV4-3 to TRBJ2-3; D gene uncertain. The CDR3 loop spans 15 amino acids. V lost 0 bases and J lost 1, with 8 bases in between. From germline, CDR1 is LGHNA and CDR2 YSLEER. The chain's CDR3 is CASSQEAIRTDTQYF. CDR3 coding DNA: TGCGCCAGCAGCCAAGAAGCGATCCGCACAGATACGCAGTATTTT.

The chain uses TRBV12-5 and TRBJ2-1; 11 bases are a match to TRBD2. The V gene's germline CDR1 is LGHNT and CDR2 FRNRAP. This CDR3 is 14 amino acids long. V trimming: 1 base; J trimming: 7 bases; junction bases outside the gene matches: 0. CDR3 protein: CASGLGTSGNEQFF. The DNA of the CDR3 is TGTGCTAGTGGTTTGGGGACTAGCGGGAATGAGCAGTTCTTC.

The CDR3 region has the DNA TGTGCCAGCAGTTTTTTTGCAGTTAGCACAGATACGCAGTATTTT. It codes for CASSFFAVSTDTQYF. This rearrangement joins TRBV27 to TRBJ2-3; D gene uncertain. The V gene lost 3 bases and the J gene lost 0 bases, with 10 bases spanning the gap. Per germline, CDR1 MNHEY and CDR2 SMNVEV (reference sequence). The CDR3 loop spans 15 amino acids.

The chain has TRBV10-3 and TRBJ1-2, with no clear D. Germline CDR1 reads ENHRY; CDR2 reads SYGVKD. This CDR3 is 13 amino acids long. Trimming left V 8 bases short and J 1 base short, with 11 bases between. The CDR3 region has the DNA TGTGCCATCGGCCCCGACGGTAACTATGGCTACACCTTC. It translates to CAIGPDGNYGYTF.

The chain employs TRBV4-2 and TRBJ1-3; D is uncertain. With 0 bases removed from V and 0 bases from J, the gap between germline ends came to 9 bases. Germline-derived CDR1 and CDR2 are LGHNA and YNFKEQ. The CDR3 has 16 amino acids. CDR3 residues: CASSQESQISGNTIYF. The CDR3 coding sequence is TGTGCCAGCAGCCAAGAGAGCCAGATCTCTGGAAACACCATATATTTT.